The 19 T cell receptor beta chains given below trace back to one sample, sequenced in a study of PD-1 blockade in classical Hodgkin lymphoma. Time point described: cycle 4 day 1 (C4D1), after around six weeks of nivolumab. Exposure to brentuximab vedotin varied, and each patient had relapsed following autologous stem cell transplantation. The CD8+ T cells came from thawed PBMCs through magnetic negative selection. Sequencing used immunoSEQ multiplex PCR; TCRdb keeps in-frame clones, though not all of them. The sample holds 7,400 or so clones, approximately 80% seen once. Here the sequenced sample was CD8+ T cells from blood, taken before the fourth cycle of nivolumab. These TCRs come from a human donor with classical Hodgkin lymphoma.

The CDR3 protein is CASSQDGRETRQPQHF. The CDR3 DNA reads TGCGCCAGCAGCCAAGATGGGCGGGAGACACGGCAGCCCCAGCATTTT. The genes are TRBV4-1 and TRBJ1-5; D is uncertain. CDR3 size: 16 residues. Looked up from germline, CDR1 is MGHRA and CDR2 is YSYEKL. V was trimmed by 0 bases and J by 7 bases, leaving 16 bases between them.

The chain combines TRBV2 with TRBJ2-3; TRBD1 might be the D (6 bases). Per the germline V gene, CDR1 is SNHLY and CDR2 is FYNNEI. The CDR3 length is 15 residues. The V and J ends lost 6 bases and 2 bases respectively, with 15 bases between them. CDR3 in DNA: TGTGCCAGCAGCAAAACAGGGCCTGACACAGATACGCAGTATTTT. The encoded protein is CASSKTGPDTDTQYF.

The V and J genes are TRBV9 and TRBJ2-5; D is unresolved. The CDR3 sequence is 13 residues long. Per germline, CDR1 SGDLS and CDR2 YYNGEE. V gave up 4 bases and J gave up 5 bases, with 12 bases separating them. The CDR3: CASSPPLEETQYF. CDR3 DNA sequence: TGTGCCAGCAGCCCACCCTTGGAGGAGACCCAGTACTTC.

The rearrangement links TRBV11-1 to TRBJ2-7; 12 bases fit TRBD1. Trimming took 3 bases from V and 6 from J; bases not matched to a gene: 6. The length of the CDR3 is 15 residues. Germline lookup yields CDR1 SGHAT and CDR2 FQDESV (reference sequence). CDR3 region: CASSLRGQGAGEQYF. The CDR3, as DNA: TGTGCCAGCAGCTTGAGGGGACAGGGGGCTGGCGAGCAGTACTTC.

The J gene is TRBJ2-7, the V gene TRBV28; 10 positions agree with TRBD1. The V segment lost 3 bases and the J segment 5 bases; nucleotides outside the gene matches: 1. This CDR3 has 13 amino acids. Germline V gene data show CDR1 as MDHEN and CDR2 as SYDVKM. The CDR3 sequence: CASSFDRGHEQYF. CDR3 nucleotide sequence: TGTGCCAGCAGTTTCGACAGGGGGCACGAGCAGTACTTC.

The gene calls are TRBV5-6 and TRBJ2-1; unclear D gene. V was trimmed by 0 bases and J by 4 bases, leaving 5 bases between them. The CDR3 loop spans 13 amino acids. Germline CDR1 and CDR2: SGHDT and YYEEEE. The CDR3 reads CASSLGQYNEQFF. The CDR3 DNA is TGTGCCAGCAGCTTGGGGCAGTACAATGAGCAGTTCTTC.

In this sample, this clone turned up a few times. The chain has TRBV9 and TRBJ2-1, with 12 bases identical to TRBD1. Germline assignment: CDR1 SGDLS and CDR2 YYNGEE. CDR3 length: 15 amino acids. V lost 1 base, J lost 8 bases, and 4 bases stayed unmatched. CDR3 sequence: CASSVTGTGGYEQFF. The CDR3 bases are TGTGCCAGCAGCGTAACCGGGACAGGGGGCTATGAGCAGTTCTTC. Combining the CDR3 with reference TRBV9 and TRBJ2-1 gives the whole variable domain DSGVTQTPKHLITATGQRVTLRCSPRSGDLSVYWYQQSLDQGLQFLIQYYNGEERAKGNILERFSAQQFPDLHSELNLSSLELGDSALYFCASSVTGTGGYEQFFGPGTRLTVL.

V and J are TRBV19 and TRBJ2-1; TRBD1 or TRBD2 may be the D gene (5 bases each). V was cut by 5 bases and J by 2 bases, with 13 bases left in between. The CDR3 is 15 residues long. Germline V gene data show CDR1 as LNHDA and CDR2 as SQIVND (reference sequence). The CDR3 DNA is TGTGCCAGTAGTCCCAATGGGGGAACCTACAATGAGCAGTTCTTC. Translating it yields CASSPNGGTYNEQFF.

V and J are TRBV6-6 and TRBJ2-2; D might be TRBD2 (5 bases). CDR3 length: 13 residues. V lost 6 bases to trimming and J lost 6 bases, with 11 bases between them. CDR1 and CDR2 (germline): MNHNY, SVGAGI (reference sequence). This CDR3 reads CASSSLGAGELFF. Here the CDR3 DNA reads TGTGCCAGCAGCTCTCTCGGGGCCGGGGAGCTGTTTTTT.

The V call is TRBV7-6, the J call TRBJ1-5, with unresolved D. In germline, CDR1 is SGHVS, CDR2 FNYEAQ. V was cut by 1 base and J by 3 bases, with 4 bases left in between. The CDR3 is 13 amino acids. CDR3 loop: CASSLVHNQPQHF. CDR3 coding DNA: TGTGCCAGCAGCTTAGTTCACAATCAGCCCCAGCATTTT.

The V call is TRBV12-5, the J call TRBJ1-2; D remains unclear. The V gene lost 5 bases and the J gene lost 2 bases, with 15 bases spanning the gap. Germline V gives CDR1 LGHNT, CDR2 FRNRAP. The CDR3 runs 15 residues. CDR3 in DNA: TGTGCTAGTGGTCCCTCAGGAACTAGAAACTATGGCTACACCTTC. This sequence encodes CASGPSGTRNYGYTF.

This sequence joins TRBV19 and TRBJ2-7; 8 nucleotides match TRBD2. V was pared by 0 bases and J by 3 bases, with 7 bases of the junction left unmatched. The CDR3 runs to 16 residues. The germline gives CDR1 LNHDA, CDR2 SQIVND (reference sequence). CDR3 region: CASSIDLLAADYEQYF. In DNA form, the CDR3 reads TGTGCCAGTAGTATAGACCTACTAGCGGCCGACTACGAGCAGTACTTC.

J is TRBJ1-1 and V is TRBV28, with D uncertain. The CDR3 is 14 residues long. Trimming took off 4 bases at V and 1 base at J, with 10 bases between the two ends. Germline V gene data show CDR1 as MDHEN and CDR2 as SYDVKM. The CDR3: CASSSIGENTEAFF. CDR3 coding DNA: TGTGCCAGCAGTTCCATCGGTGAGAACACTGAAGCTTTCTTT.

The gene calls are TRBV13 and TRBJ1-2, with TRBD1 as a possible D gene (5 bases). V lost 4 bases and J lost 7, with 19 bases in between. The CDR3 extends over 15 amino acids. Germline V lookup: CDR1 PRHDT, CDR2 FYEKMQ (reference sequence). CDR3 DNA: TGTGCCAGCAGCTCCCACACAAACCGGGGCGTTGGCTACACCTTC. As protein: CASSSHTNRGVGYTF.

The chain combines TRBV4-3 with TRBJ2-3; a possible D gene is TRBD1 (6 bases). The V end was cut by 0 bases, the J end by 3 bases, with 16 bases between. Germline CDR1 is LGHNA and CDR2 is YSLEER. This CDR3 has 17 amino acids. The CDR3 DNA is TGCGCCAGCAGCCAAGAAGGTCCAGGGGTGGCGACAGATACGCAGTATTTT. Translation: CASSQEGPGVATDTQYF.

This clone came up a few times. The rearrangement uses TRBV19 and TRBJ2-3, with D perhaps matching TRBD1 (5 bases). The V and J ends lost 5 bases and 6 bases respectively, with 9 bases between them. CDR3 size: 12 residues. In germline, CDR1 is LNHDA, CDR2 SQIVND (reference sequence). CDR3 in DNA: TGTGCCAGTAGTCTCCAGGGCGATACGCAGTATTTT. Encoded protein: CASSLQGDTQYF.

CDR3 bases: TGTGCCAGCAGTTTTAGGGGGCCCAGAGAGGGGCAGTACTTC. It encodes CASSFRGPREGQYF. The V gene is TRBV6-5, the J gene TRBJ2-7; 7 bases agree with TRBD1. Germline CDR1 is MNHEY and CDR2 is SVGAGI. The CDR3 has 14 amino acids. J was trimmed by 9 bases and V by 4 bases; bases with no gene match: 12.

V gene TRBV6-1 combines with J gene TRBJ2-7, with TRBD1 identical over 7 bases. The length of the CDR3 is 14 residues. Germline loops: CDR1 MNHNS, CDR2 SASEGT. V shed 4 bases, J shed 2 bases, and the junction held 5 bases outside the gene matches. In nucleotides, the CDR3 is TGTGCCAGCAGTGGTTCCGGGACAGCCTACGAGCAGTACTTC. Its translation is CASSGSGTAYEQYF.

The J gene is TRBJ1-2, the V gene TRBV6-5; TRBD1 might be the D (6 bases). The CDR3 spans 15 residues. CDR1 is MNHEY, CDR2 SVGAGI, per germline. Trimming took off 6 bases at V and 8 bases at J, with 22 bases between the two ends. The CDR3 region has the DNA TGTGCCAGCAGCCCTTTTGCCGCGGGGGCGCAAGGCTACACCTTC. Translating gives CASSPFAAGAQGYTF.